The source of this T cell receptor (beta chain) is a study of OX40 agonist ivuxolimab in advanced cancers. Overall study findings and caveats: Expanded clones belonging to CD8+ T cells outnumbered, on average, those of CD4+. Certain nonresponding patients likewise had low normalized T-cell clonal expansion.

The germline V gene has CDR1 SNHLY and CDR2 FYNNEI. V lost 1 base to trimming and J lost 6 bases, with 1 base between them. The CDR3 runs to 10 residues. Sequencing was performed with immunoSEQ multiplex PCR; in TCRdb, only in-frame clones are kept and a portion is missing. Here the sample spans 70,000 or so clones, about nine tenths being singletons. As regards this clone: Its cognate antigen is unknown.

The origin of this receptor is an adult with an advanced solid tumor such as melanoma, head and neck, liver or kidney cancer. The input for sequencing was CD4+ or CD8+ T cells sorted from blood, taken in a trial of the OX40 agonist ivuxolimab. The chain has TRBV2 and TRBJ2-7; no reliable D call. The CDR3 nucleotides read TGTGCCAGCAGTGAAGGCGAGCAGTACTTC. Translation gives CASSEGEQYF.